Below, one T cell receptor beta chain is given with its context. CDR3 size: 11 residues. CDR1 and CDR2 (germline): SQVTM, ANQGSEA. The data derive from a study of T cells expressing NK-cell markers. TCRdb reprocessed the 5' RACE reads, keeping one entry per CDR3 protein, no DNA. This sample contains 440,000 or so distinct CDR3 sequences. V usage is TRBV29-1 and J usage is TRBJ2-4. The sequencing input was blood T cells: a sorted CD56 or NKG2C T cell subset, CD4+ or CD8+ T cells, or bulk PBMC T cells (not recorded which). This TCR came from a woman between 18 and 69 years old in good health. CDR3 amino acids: CSAHAWDIQYF.